This T cell receptor beta chain was identified during a study of T cells after yellow fever vaccination. Regarding the study as a whole: Abundant clonotypes from the bulk population could get into FACS-sorted repertoires as contaminants.

TCRdb re-derived calls from the 5' RACE reads in MiXCR, one entry per CDR3 protein. The profile shows 250,000 or so distinct CDR3 sequences, 6.5% to 8.5% of them singletons. V was clipped by 3 bases and J by 7 bases; unmatched bases: 6. The CDR3 totals 16 residues. Germline values: CDR1 DFQATT, CDR2 SNEGSKA (reference sequence). This clonotype showed up many times. Its specificity is not known. The sequence was collected from a man aged 25 to 40 who received the YFV17D yellow fever vaccine. The material sequenced was CD4+ T cells sorted from PBMCs, taken 15 days after the yellow fever booster vaccination. This chain joins TRBV20-1 and TRBJ2-1, with 16 bases lining up with TRBD2. The CDR3 DNA sequence: TGCAGTGCTAGGCCCCCGGGACTAGCGGGAGGGAATGAGCAGTTCTTC. Translating it yields CSARPPGLAGGNEQFF.